This T cell receptor beta chain was found in a study of T-cell memory formation after mild COVID-19. Overall study context: Largely donor-specific sequence clusters came from a couple of donors.

Whole-study results and caveats: That cross-reactive memory joined was suggested by some responding clones appearing in pre-infection memory. Chiefly within CM and EM were the contracting CD4+ clones; CD8+ ones were within EMRA.

TCRdb passed the 5' RACE reads through MiXCR, listing each CDR3 protein once. In the table there are approximately 390,000 distinct CDR3 sequences, more than 15% of which are singletons. This clonotype was observed a handful of times. What it recognizes is unknown. The sample consisted of PBMCs or a T cell subset sorted from them (not recorded which). This TCR was sampled from a man between 18 and 35 years old who had mild COVID-19 (a few samples of this study predate the infection). Cell type and time point are not known.

CDR3 nucleotide sequence: TGCAGTGCTAGGGCCCCAGGGACAGTTGAAGCTTTCTTT. It codes for CSARAPGTVEAFF. This chain uses TRBV20-1 with TRBJ1-1; TRBD1 aligns across 7 bases. J lost 7 bases, V lost 3 bases, and 8 bases had no gene match. The CDR3 spans 13 residues. Germline V gives CDR1 DFQATT, CDR2 SNEGSKA (reference sequence).